This section outlines one T cell receptor beta chain sequence together with its context. This specimen comes from a study of blood T cell repertoires in COVID-19. Study overall: Both acute and convalescent COVID-19 samples were obtained from the United States, Italy and Spain. Nucleic acid was either cDNA or gDNA, and it came from T cells, B-cell-depleted T cells, or PBMCs.

Authors' data handling: Counts of nucleated cells, estimated from reference gene primer amplification, were obtained. Generated by immunoSEQ multiplex PCR, the TCRdb table keeps only in-frame clones and is missing some. The D gene and trimming were derived from the DNA, and the V and J assignments and clone size from that table. Of 160,000 or so clones in the sample, roughly four fifths are singletons; the top ten hold over 1.5%. From germline, CDR1 is MNHEY and CDR2 SMNVEV (reference sequence). V lost 5 bases and J lost 6; bases outside the gene matches: 5. The length of the CDR3 is 15 residues. This sequence was found in a human donor in a cohort sampled during active COVID-19. Source material: peripheral blood. This rearrangement joins TRBV27 to TRBJ2-1, with 12 bases fitting TRBD2. The CDR3 spells CASSPGLAGSNEQFF. The CDR3 region has the DNA TGTGCCAGCAGTCCCGGACTAGCGGGGAGCAATGAGCAGTTCTTC.